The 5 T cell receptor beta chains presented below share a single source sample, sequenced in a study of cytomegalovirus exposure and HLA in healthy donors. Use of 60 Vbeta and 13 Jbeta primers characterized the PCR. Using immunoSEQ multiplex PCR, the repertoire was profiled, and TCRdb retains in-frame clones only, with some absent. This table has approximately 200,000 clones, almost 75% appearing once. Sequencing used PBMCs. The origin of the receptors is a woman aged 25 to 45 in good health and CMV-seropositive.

The CDR3 region has the DNA TGTGCCAGCTCTCAGGGACTAGCGGAGTCCTACGAGCAGTACTTC. Translating it yields CASSQGLAESYEQYF. This sequence joins TRBV18 and TRBJ2-7; 11 nucleotides line up with TRBD2. V lost 6 bases to trimming and J lost 1 base; unmatched junction nucleotides: 5. CDR3 size: 15 residues. Germline V CDR1 and CDR2: KGHSH, LQKENI.

As DNA, the CDR3 is TGTGCCACCAGGGGACAGGGAAGCAATCAGCCCCAGCATTTT. Its translation is CATRGQGSNQPQHF. The rearrangement links TRBV6-9 to TRBJ1-5; 9 bases are shared with TRBD1. Germline trimming cut 10 bases from V and 1 base from J; bases unmatched to any gene: 5. In germline, CDR1 is MNHGY, CDR2 SVAAGI. The CDR3 has 14 amino acids.

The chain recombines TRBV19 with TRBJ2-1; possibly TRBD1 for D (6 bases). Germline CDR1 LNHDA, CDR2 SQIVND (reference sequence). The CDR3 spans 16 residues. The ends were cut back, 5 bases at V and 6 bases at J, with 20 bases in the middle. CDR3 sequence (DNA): TGTGCCAGTAGTGCCAATACAGGGTCCCTTTCCAATGAGCAGTTCTTC. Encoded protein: CASSANTGSLSNEQFF. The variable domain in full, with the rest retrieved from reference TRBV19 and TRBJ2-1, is DGGITQSPKYLFRKEGQNVTLSCEQNLNHDAMYWYRQDPGQGLRLIYYSQIVNDFQKGDIAEGYSVSREKKESFPLTVTSAQKNPTAFYLCASSANTGSLSNEQFFGPGTRLTVL.

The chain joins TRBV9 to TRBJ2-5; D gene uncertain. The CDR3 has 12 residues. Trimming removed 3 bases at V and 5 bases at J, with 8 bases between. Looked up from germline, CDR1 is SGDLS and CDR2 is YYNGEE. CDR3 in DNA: TGTGCCAGCAGCGGTTTATCGGAGACCCAGTACTTC. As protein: CASSGLSETQYF.

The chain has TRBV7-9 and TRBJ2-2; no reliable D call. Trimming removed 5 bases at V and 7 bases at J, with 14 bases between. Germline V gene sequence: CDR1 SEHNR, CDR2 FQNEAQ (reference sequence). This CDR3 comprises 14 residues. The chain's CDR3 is CASSPRTGIGELFF. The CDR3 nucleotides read TGTGCCAGCAGCCCCCGTACGGGTATCGGGGAGCTGTTTTTT.